What follows are 9 T cell receptor beta chains derived from one specimen sequenced in a study of T cells in Graves' hyperthyroidism and ophthalmopathy. The TCR beta CDR3 regions underwent amplification using RNA transcripts as the source. The TCR CDR3 first-round RT-PCR relied on the HTBI primer set. TCRdb re-called the multiplex PCR reads through MiXCR, storing one row per CDR3 protein. There are approximately 360,000 distinct CDR3 sequences in the sample; more than 20% occur only once, and more than 60% lies in the top ten. The sequencing input was blood. The receptors derive from a man in his fifties with Graves' hyperthyroidism.

Only a few counts were recorded for this clonotype. V gene TRBV5-4 combines with J gene TRBJ2-5, with D unclear. The CDR3 loop spans 16 amino acids. From germline, CDR1 is SGHNT and CDR2 YYREEE (reference sequence). Between the trimmed V and J ends, which lost 4 bases and 4 bases, there was a span of 20 bases. In DNA, the CDR3 is TGTGCCAGCAGCACCCGGACGGGTGCACAAGCAGAGACCCAGTACTTC. It encodes CASSTRTGAQAETQYF.

The rearrangement joins TRBV6-1 to TRBJ2-7; D is possibly TRBD2 (6 bases). Germline CDR1 is MNHNS and CDR2 is SASEGT. V lost 5 bases and J lost 2, with 13 bases in between. The CDR3 loop spans 14 amino acids. CDR3 residues: CASSIRTGAYEQYF. The CDR3 DNA follows: TGTGCCAGCAGTATACGAACGGGGGCCTACGAGCAGTACTTC.

This clonotype appeared a few times. CDR3 in amino acids: CSVEGGTGFYNEQFF. CDR3 in DNA: TGCAGCGTCGAGGGGGGGACTGGGTTCTACAATGAGCAGTTCTTC. The chain employs TRBV29-1 and TRBJ2-1, with a possible D match to TRBD2 (7 bases). The CDR3 length is 15 residues. V shed 6 bases and J shed 3 bases, with 18 bases lying between them. Germline assignment: CDR1 SQVTM and CDR2 ANQGSEA.

The chain is built from TRBV29-1 and TRBJ2-1; 7 bases fit TRBD2. CDR3 length: 14 residues. Germline V lookup: CDR1 SQVTM, CDR2 ANQGSEA. V was pared by 1 base and J by 4 bases, with 4 bases of the junction left unmatched. The CDR3 DNA follows: TGCAGCGTTGAAGTGCGGGAGAAATACAATGAGCAGTTCTTC. Translation gives CSVEVREKYNEQFF.

This clonotype was observed a handful of times. This rearrangement joins TRBV27 to TRBJ2-7, with 12 bases lining up with TRBD1. The V gene's germline CDR1 is MNHEY and CDR2 SMNVEV (reference sequence). Trimming at V came to 5 bases and at J to 4 bases, leaving 9 bases not matched to a gene. The CDR3 sequence is 16 residues long. The CDR3 DNA sequence: TGTGCCAGCAGTCCGACTCCGGGACAGGGGGCTTACGAGCAGTACTTC. Translated: CASSPTPGQGAYEQYF.

The chain combines TRBV7-9 with TRBJ2-3, with D unclear. Trimming pared 4 bases from V and 3 bases from J, leaving 20 bases between. CDR1 SEHNR and CDR2 FQNEAQ come from the germline V gene (reference sequence). The CDR3 covers 17 residues. DNA for the CDR3: TGTGCCAGCAGCTCCAACGGGCCCCAGATGGGTACAGATACGCAGTATTTT. This translates into CASSSNGPQMGTDTQYF.

The CDR3 DNA is TGTGCCAGCAGCTTAGCGCGCGGGAGGGCCTACGAGCAGTACTTC. This translates into CASSLARGRAYEQYF. The V gene is TRBV7-9, the J gene TRBJ2-7, with TRBD2 matching over 9 bases. The V and J ends lost 0 bases and 2 bases, in that order; junction bases with no gene match: 2. Germline assignment: CDR1 SEHNR and CDR2 FQNEAQ (reference sequence). The CDR3 is made up of 15 amino acids.

The chain carries TRBV28 and TRBJ2-2; 8 nucleotides agree with TRBD2. V gave up 3 bases and J gave up 5 bases; unmatched junction bases: 8. The CDR3 sequence is 16 residues long. CDR1 is MDHEN and CDR2 is SYDVKM in the germline V gene. The CDR3 protein is CASSLGGAGETGELFF. The CDR3 DNA reads TGTGCCAGCAGTTTGGGCGGAGCGGGAGAAACCGGGGAGCTGTTTTTT.

This chain connects TRBV6-2 or TRBV6-3 to TRBJ1-6; no clear D. This CDR3 region has 15 residues. Trimming took off 7 bases at V and 12 bases at J, with 22 bases between the two ends. Looked up from germline, CDR1 is MNHEY and CDR2 is SVGEGT. CDR3 DNA sequence: TGTGCCAGCATCAAGACGGGCACGGAGTTGAAACCCCTCCACTTT. This sequence encodes CASIKTGTELKPLHF.